The 20 T cell receptor beta chains below come from one sample, sequenced in a study of blood T cell repertoires in COVID-19. The method was immunoSEQ multiplex PCR; TCRdb's version includes in-frame clones alone and lacks a portion of them. The data hold about 250,000 clones, with roughly 86% observed a single time. Sequenced sample: peripheral blood. These receptors were taken from a woman in her sixties or seventies who had recovered from COVID-19.

The V and J genes are TRBV19 and TRBJ1-1; D perhaps matches TRBD1 (6 bases). Germline V gives CDR1 LNHDA, CDR2 SQIVND (reference sequence). The CDR3 consists of 13 residues. The V end lost 7 bases, the J end lost 0 bases, and 9 bases lay between the germline ends. CDR3: CASTPGVNTEAFF. The DNA of the CDR3 is TGTGCCAGTACCCCAGGGGTGAACACTGAAGCTTTCTTT.

This clone was detected only once. The chain recombines TRBV2 with TRBJ2-7; TRBD2 is a possible D gene (6 bases). The CDR3 is made up of 16 amino acids. Germline V gene data show CDR1 as SNHLY and CDR2 as FYNNEI. The germline V and J ends were trimmed by 5 bases and 2 bases, with 19 bases remaining between them. The CDR3 loop reads CASSPRPRDWAYEQYF. The DNA for the CDR3 is TGTGCCAGCAGTCCCCGCCCCCGGGACTGGGCCTACGAGCAGTACTTC. Filled out from reference TRBV2 and TRBJ2-7, the complete variable domain reads EPEVTQTPSHQVTQMGQEVILRCVPISNHLYFYWYRQILGQKVEFLVSFYNNEISEKSEIFDDQFSVERPDGSNFTLKIRSTKLEDSAMYFCASSPRPRDWAYEQYFGPGTRLTVT.

The chain couples TRBV6-6 to TRBJ2-3, with D unclear. The germline V and J ends were trimmed by 0 bases and 0 bases, with 4 bases remaining between them. The CDR3 is made up of 14 amino acids. Germline V gene data show CDR1 as MNHNY and CDR2 as SVGAGI (reference sequence). The CDR3 bases are TGTGCCAGCAGTTACTCTTCTAGCACAGATACGCAGTATTTT. This encodes CASSYSSSTDTQYF.

This chain connects TRBV6-5 to TRBJ1-6, with a possible D match to TRBD1 (5 bases). Trimming pared 2 bases from V and 6 bases from J, leaving 14 bases between. The CDR3 extends over 16 amino acids. The germline V gene encodes CDR1 MNHEY and CDR2 SVGAGI. CDR3 bases: TGTGCCAGCAGTTACAGGGGCGGGGGGAGTAATTCACCCCTCCACTTT. Protein: CASSYRGGGSNSPLHF.

This chain links TRBV5-1 with TRBJ1-1; no clear D gene. The germline CDR1 and CDR2 sequences are SGHRS and YFSETQ. The length of the CDR3 is 15 residues. Trimming stripped 4 bases from V and 4 bases from J, with 17 bases between. The chain's CDR3 is CASSQSLGDGTEAFF. The CDR3 DNA is TGCGCCAGCAGCCAGAGCCTCGGGGATGGCACTGAAGCTTTCTTT.

J is TRBJ2-6 and V is TRBV6-2 or TRBV6-3; TRBD1 matches at 7 bases. The CDR3 spans 17 residues. From germline, CDR1 is MNHEY and CDR2 SVGEGT. After removal of 0 bases from V and 0 bases from J, the junction contained 2 bases not matched to a gene. The CDR3 here is CASSYSRTGSGANVLTF. The CDR3, as DNA: TGTGCCAGCAGTTACTCCCGGACAGGCTCTGGGGCCAACGTCCTGACTTTC.

In its sample, this clone was seen once. The chain employs TRBV4-3 and TRBJ2-1; TRBD2 aligns across 12 bases. V gave up 5 bases and J gave up 5 bases; unmatched junction bases: 4. Germline values: CDR1 LGHNA, CDR2 YSLEER. The CDR3 is made up of 15 amino acids. The CDR3 loop reads CASSNGLAGHNEQFF. The CDR3 DNA reads TGCGCCAGCAGCAACGGACTAGCGGGACACAATGAGCAGTTCTTC.

The chain has TRBV11-2 and TRBJ2-7; the D is unclear. Trimming took off 1 base at V and 4 bases at J, with 8 bases between the two ends. The CDR3 is made up of 13 amino acids. Germline V gene data show CDR1 as SGHAT and CDR2 as FQNNGV. Written as DNA, the CDR3 is TGTGCCAGCAGCTTAGTAGCATTTTACGAGCAGTACTTC. It yields the protein CASSLVAFYEQYF.

This clone has a handful of counts. This sequence joins TRBV18 and TRBJ1-1; TRBD1 might be the D (6 bases). The germline V gene encodes CDR1 KGHSH and CDR2 LQKENI. V was shortened by 3 bases and J by 1 base, with 12 bases between the two germline ends. This CDR3 is 15 amino acids long. CDR3: CASSPSSRGNTEAFF. The DNA for the CDR3 is TGTGCCAGCTCACCTTCGAGCAGGGGGAACACTGAAGCTTTCTTT. The entire variable domain, with the rest obtained from reference TRBV18 and TRBJ1-1, is as follows: NAGVMQNPRHLVRRRGQEARLRCSPMKGHSHVYWYRQLPEEGLKFMVYLQKENIIDESGMPKERFSAEFPKEGPSILRIQQVVRGDSAAYFCASSPSSRGNTEAFFGQGTRLTVV.

The chain joins TRBV28 to TRBJ2-7; perhaps TRBD2 as D (6 bases). The CDR3 extends over 19 amino acids. Germline assignment: CDR1 MDHEN and CDR2 SYDVKM. With 6 bases removed from V and 2 bases from J, the gap between germline ends came to 29 bases. As DNA, the CDR3 is TGTGCCAGCAGACTACTTGGGGCCCTCGGACGGGGACTCCCCTACGAGCAGTACTTC. Protein: CASRLLGALGRGLPYEQYF.

This chain uses TRBV5-1 with TRBJ1-3; TRBD1 agrees at 8 bases. The germline V gene encodes CDR1 SGHRS and CDR2 YFSETQ. Trimming at V came to 2 bases and at J to 4 bases, leaving 14 bases not matched to a gene. The CDR3 is made up of 18 amino acids. CDR3 amino acids: CASSFSFDLRTGGNTIYF. The CDR3 nucleotides read TGCGCCAGCAGCTTTAGTTTTGATCTCAGGACAGGGGGAAACACCATATATTTT. The variable domain in full, completed from reference TRBV5-1 and TRBJ1-3, reads KAGVTQTPRYLIKTRGQQVTLSCSPISGHRSVSWYQQTPGQGLQFLFEYFSETQRNKGNFPGRFSGRQFSNSRSEMNVSTLELGDSALYLCASSFSFDLRTGGNTIYFGEGSWLTVV.

This chain joins TRBV29-1 and TRBJ1-2; tentatively, D is TRBD1 (6 bases). The CDR3 runs to 12 residues. Germline lookup yields CDR1 SQVTM and CDR2 ANQGSEA. The CDR3 loop reads CTGQKANYGYTF. CDR3 bases: TGCACCGGACAGAAAGCTAACTATGGCTACACCTTC.

The gene calls are TRBV14 and TRBJ2-7, with D perhaps TRBD1 (6 bases). The V and J ends lost 2 bases and 4 bases respectively, with 9 bases between them. CDR1 is SGHDN, CDR2 FVKESK, per germline. The CDR3 spans 13 residues. The CDR3 protein is CASSQHRAYEQYF. CDR3 DNA sequence: TGTGCCAGCAGCCAACACAGGGCATACGAGCAGTACTTC.

The genes are TRBV3-1 (or the pseudogene TRBV3-2) and TRBJ2-3; D might be TRBD1 (5 bases). The CDR3 totals 12 residues. The V and J ends lost 4 bases and 6 bases respectively, with 8 bases between them. Germline loops: CDR1 LGHDT, CDR2 YNNKEL (reference sequence). CDR3 sequence (DNA): TGTGCCAGCAGCCCCCGACAGGATACGCAGTATTTT. The encoded protein is CASSPRQDTQYF.

This sequence joins TRBV5-1 and TRBJ2-2; D is uncertain. V dropped 9 bases and J dropped 1 base, with 13 bases sitting between them. The CDR3 is made up of 14 amino acids. CDR1 SGHRS and CDR2 YFSETQ come from the germline V gene. CDR3 nucleotide sequence: TGCGCCACCAGTGATGCGATGAACACCGGGGAGCTGTTTTTT. As protein: CATSDAMNTGELFF.

The genes are TRBV11-2 and TRBJ1-2; D not certain. CDR1 is SGHAT, CDR2 FQNNGV, per germline. V shed 1 base and J shed 2 bases, with 11 bases lying between them. This CDR3 contains 15 residues. CDR3 loop: CASSLGPGRNYGYTF. The CDR3 bases are TGTGCCAGCAGCTTAGGTCCAGGCCGAAACTATGGCTACACCTTC.

The chain couples TRBV5-4 to TRBJ2-7; weak D call: TRBD1 (5 bases). Looked up from germline, CDR1 is SGHNT and CDR2 is YYREEE (reference sequence). Trimming shortened V by 4 bases and J by 2 bases, and 19 bases separated the two germline ends. This CDR3 spans 16 amino acids. In DNA form, the CDR3 reads TGTGCCAGCAGCCTTCCCCCTGACAGTCCTGCCTACGAGCAGTACTTC. Its translation: CASSLPPDSPAYEQYF.

This chain joins TRBV5-1 and TRBJ2-6; unclear D gene. Trimming stripped 6 bases from V and 2 bases from J, with 9 bases between. Germline V gives CDR1 SGHRS, CDR2 YFSETQ. CDR3 size: 14 residues. CDR3 bases: TGCGCCAGCACCGAAACTACTGGGGCCAACGTCCTGACTTTC. This translates into CASTETTGANVLTF.

The chain couples TRBV18 to TRBJ2-1, with 9 bases fitting TRBD1. Germline V gene lookup returns CDR1 KGHSH and CDR2 LQKENI. V shed 3 bases, J shed 3 bases, and the junction held 3 bases outside the gene matches. This CDR3 spans 15 amino acids. Written as DNA, the CDR3 is TGTGCCAGCTCACCCGACAGGGGGGGCTACAATGAGCAGTTCTTC. Its protein is CASSPDRGGYNEQFF. The full variable domain, its missing parts supplied by reference TRBV18 and TRBJ2-1, is NAGVMQNPRHLVRRRGQEARLRCSPMKGHSHVYWYRQLPEEGLKFMVYLQKENIIDESGMPKERFSAEFPKEGPSILRIQQVVRGDSAAYFCASSPDRGGYNEQFFGPGTRLTVL.

This clone came up a few times. The chain has TRBV18 and TRBJ1-2; weak D call: TRBD1 (5 bases). Trimming pared 3 bases from V and 3 bases from J, leaving 14 bases between. From germline, CDR1 is KGHSH and CDR2 LQKENI. This CDR3 region has 15 residues. The CDR3 DNA reads as TGTGCCAGCTCACCCTCAGGAGGGGCTGACTATGGCTACACCTTC. This sequence encodes CASSPSGGADYGYTF. Drawing the rest from reference TRBV18 and TRBJ1-2, the complete variable domain is NAGVMQNPRHLVRRRGQEARLRCSPMKGHSHVYWYRQLPEEGLKFMVYLQKENIIDESGMPKERFSAEFPKEGPSILRIQQVVRGDSAAYFCASSPSGGADYGYTFGSGTRLTVV.